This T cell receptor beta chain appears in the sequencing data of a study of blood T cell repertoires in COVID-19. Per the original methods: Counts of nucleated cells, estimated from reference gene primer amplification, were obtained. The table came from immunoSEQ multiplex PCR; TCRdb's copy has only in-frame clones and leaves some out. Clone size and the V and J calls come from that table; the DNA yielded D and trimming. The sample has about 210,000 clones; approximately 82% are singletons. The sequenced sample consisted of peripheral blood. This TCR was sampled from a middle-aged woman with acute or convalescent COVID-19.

The CDR3 nucleotides read TGTGCCAGCAGTGCCAGACTGGCAGATACGCAGTATTTT. Amino acids: CASSARLADTQYF. The chain uses TRBV2 and TRBJ2-3; D is unclear. Germline V gene sequence: CDR1 SNHLY, CDR2 FYNNEI. V lost 4 bases to trimming and J lost 4 bases, with 9 bases between them. CDR3 length: 13 amino acids.